This passage covers 8 T cell receptor beta chains from one sample sequenced in a study of T cells in Graves' hyperthyroidism and ophthalmopathy. Template material for amplifying TCR beta CDR3 regions consisted of RNA transcripts. Carried out on the TCR CDR3, a first-round RT-PCR used the HTBI primer set. Via MiXCR, TCRdb re-called the multiplex PCR reads, giving one row per CDR3 protein. This table holds about 320,000 distinct CDR3 sequences, roughly 15% found once. Sequencing was performed on blood. The receptors were sampled from a man aged 25-40 years with Graves' hyperthyroidism.

This clonotype was observed at least ten times. The J gene is TRBJ2-3, the V gene TRBV5-8; D is unresolved. V was trimmed by 4 bases and J by 0 bases, leaving 12 bases between them. The CDR3 extends over 15 amino acids. Germline CDR1 SGHTS, CDR2 YDEGEE. In DNA form, the CDR3 reads TGTGCCAGCAGCCGTTCTACTCTTAGCACAGATACGCAGTATTTT. Translating gives CASSRSTLSTDTQYF.

This clonotype appeared a few times. This chain joins TRBV6-1 and TRBJ2-5; TRBD1 agrees at 7 bases. The germline V gene encodes CDR1 MNHNS and CDR2 SASEGT. The CDR3 is 15 residues long. V shed 5 bases, J shed 1 base, and the junction held 7 bases outside the gene matches. CDR3 in DNA: TGTGCCAGCAGTTCCACGGGACAGACCCAAGAGACCCAGTACTTC. This encodes CASSSTGQTQETQYF.

In its sample, this clonotype was seen many times. The genes are TRBV20-1 and TRBJ2-5; D ambiguous. Deletions cut 0 bases from V and 2 bases from J, with 10 bases between. CDR3 size: 14 residues. In germline, CDR1 is DFQATT, CDR2 SNEGSKA (reference sequence). CDR3 loop: CSARDPETQETQYF. Written as DNA, the CDR3 is TGCAGTGCTAGAGATCCAGAAACTCAAGAGACCCAGTACTTC.

This clonotype was seen more than once but under ten times. The chain has TRBV6-1 and TRBJ2-3; D gene uncertain. The V and J ends lost 7 bases and 2 bases respectively, with 13 bases between them. CDR1 MNHNS and CDR2 SASEGT come from the germline V gene. CDR3 length: 14 residues. The chain's CDR3 is CASTQKSPTDTQYF. CDR3 sequence (DNA): TGTGCCAGCACCCAGAAATCCCCCACAGATACGCAGTATTTT.

Note on this clonotype: The junction shows a germline mismatch at one end, possibly a read error. V is TRBV29-1 and J is TRBJ2-2; either TRBD1 or TRBD2 may fit D (5 bases each). Per the germline V gene, CDR1 is SQVTM and CDR2 is ANQGSEA. CDR3 size: 12 residues. The CDR3 DNA reads TGCAGCGTGACAGAGATCACCGGGGAGCTATTTTTT. Translated, it gives CSVTEITGELFF.

This clonotype was observed at least ten times. This chain uses TRBV5-1 with TRBJ1-1; 8 nucleotides match TRBD1. J was trimmed by 2 bases and V by 1 base; bases with no gene match: 1. CDR1 SGHRS and CDR2 YFSETQ come from the germline V gene. The CDR3 runs to 14 residues. CDR3 DNA sequence: TGCGCCAGCAGCTTGCAGGGGGCTAACACTGAAGCTTTCTTT. Protein sequence: CASSLQGANTEAFF.

This clonotype was recorded at least ten times. V usage is TRBV5-1 and J usage is TRBJ2-3, with D perhaps being TRBD1 or TRBD2 (5 bases each). The ends were cut back, 2 bases at V and 0 bases at J, with 10 bases in the middle. This CDR3 contains 15 residues. Germline V gene sequence: CDR1 SGHRS, CDR2 YFSETQ. The CDR3 reads CASSLTGRSTDTQYF. In nucleotides, the CDR3 is TGCGCCAGCAGCTTAACGGGACGTAGCACAGATACGCAGTATTTT. The full variable domain, its missing parts supplied by reference TRBV5-1 and TRBJ2-3, is KAGVTQTPRYLIKTRGQQVTLSCSPISGHRSVSWYQQTPGQGLQFLFEYFSETQRNKGNFPGRFSGRQFSNSRSEMNVSTLELGDSALYLCASSLTGRSTDTQYFGPGTRLTVL.

At least ten counts were recorded for this clonotype. The chain employs TRBV7-2 and TRBJ2-7; the D gene is possibly TRBD2 (6 bases). Deletions cut 5 bases from V and 6 bases from J, with 17 bases between. Germline assignment: CDR1 SGHTA and CDR2 FQGNSA. The CDR3 consists of 14 residues. Here the CDR3 reads CASSRGARIGEQYF. The CDR3 region has the DNA TGTGCCAGCAGCCGCGGGGCTAGGATCGGCGAGCAGTACTTC.